The clone carrying this T cell receptor beta chain was detected once. Its antigen is not known. These data come from a study of cytomegalovirus exposure and HLA in healthy donors. Study information: Earlier, 150 million to 200 million T cells were analyzed, and approximately 110 million unique TCR beta sequences were found among them. Membership in the Caucasian-associated ancestry cluster was found for 81% of fewer than 450 genotyped donors.

The CDR3 is made up of 16 amino acids. Per germline, CDR1 LNHDA and CDR2 SQIVND (reference sequence). After removal of 6 bases from V and 2 bases from J, the junction contained 10 bases not matched to a gene. The PCR contained 60 Vbeta and 13 Jbeta primers. Repertoires were generated with immunoSEQ multiplex PCR, while TCRdb's copy carries only in-frame clones and drops some. The data show more than 90,000 clones, 76% seen once. Study-wide points: Later, TCR association rates were found to vary by HLA locus, highest for DRB1 and lowest for HLA-C.

The chain uses TRBV19 and TRBJ1-2; 9 bases fit TRBD1. The sample comprised PBMCs. The receptor was derived from a man aged 35 to 55 in good health and CMV-seronegative. DNA for the CDR3: TGTGCCAGTAGCCTATTACAGGGGGCGGGAAACTATGGCTACACCTTC. Translating it yields CASSLLQGAGNYGYTF. The whole variable domain, filled in from reference TRBV19 and TRBJ1-2, reads DGGITQSPKYLFRKEGQNVTLSCEQNLNHDAMYWYRQDPGQGLRLIYYSQIVNDFQKGDIAEGYSVSREKKESFPLTVTSAQKNPTAFYLCASSLLQGAGNYGYTFGSGTRLTVV.